This T cell receptor (beta chain) was captured in a study of blood T cells in healthy people across ages. The study, taken as a whole, reports: The study found more naive CD4+ cells and higher diversity in long-lived than aged donors.

This CDR3 has 16 amino acids. Germline CDR1 reads LGHDT; CDR2 reads YNNKEL (reference sequence). J lost 1 base, V lost 4 bases, and 7 bases had no gene match. Next came a second PCR, run for roughly 6 to 11 cycles, which used a sample-barcoded 5' primer along with a J-beta primer mix. TCRdb itself ran the 5' RACE reads through MiXCR, one entry per CDR3 protein. Of 1.5 million to 2 million distinct CDR3 sequences in the sample, approximately 30% were seen once. Each sample gave at least 7 million isolated PBMCs. The total RNA that was extracted per sample amounted to at least 5.5 micrograms. As to this clonotype: Its antigen is still unknown.

The sequencing input was blood. The TCR comes from a woman in her 30s in good health. The gene calls are TRBV3-1 and TRBJ2-5, with 9 positions matching TRBD1. CDR3 amino acids: CASSPLSTGGQETQYF. The CDR3 DNA is TGTGCCAGCAGCCCATTATCGACAGGGGGCCAAGAGACCCAGTACTTC.